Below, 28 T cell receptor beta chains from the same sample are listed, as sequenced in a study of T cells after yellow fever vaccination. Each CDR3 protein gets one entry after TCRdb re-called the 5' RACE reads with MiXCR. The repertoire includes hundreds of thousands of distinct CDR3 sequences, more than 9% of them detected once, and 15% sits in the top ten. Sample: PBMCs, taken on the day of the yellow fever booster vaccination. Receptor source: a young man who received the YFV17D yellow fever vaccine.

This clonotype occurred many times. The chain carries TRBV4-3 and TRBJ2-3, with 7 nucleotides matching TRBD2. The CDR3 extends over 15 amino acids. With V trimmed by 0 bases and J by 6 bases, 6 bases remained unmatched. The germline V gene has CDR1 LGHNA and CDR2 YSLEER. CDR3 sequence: CASSQEWAGADTQYF. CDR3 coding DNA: TGCGCCAGCAGCCAAGAGTGGGCGGGAGCGGATACGCAGTATTTT.

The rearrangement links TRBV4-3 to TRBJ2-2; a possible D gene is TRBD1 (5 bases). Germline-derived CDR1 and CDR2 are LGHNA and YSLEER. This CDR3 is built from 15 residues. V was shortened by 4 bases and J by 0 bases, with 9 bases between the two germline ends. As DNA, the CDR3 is TGCGCCAGCAGCCCCAGGGTGGCGAACACCGGGGAGCTGTTTTTT. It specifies CASSPRVANTGELFF.

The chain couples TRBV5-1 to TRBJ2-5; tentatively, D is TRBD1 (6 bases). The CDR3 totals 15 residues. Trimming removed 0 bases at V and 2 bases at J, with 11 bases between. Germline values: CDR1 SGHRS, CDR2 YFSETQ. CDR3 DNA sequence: TGCGCCAGCAGCTTGGATCAGGGGCGTCAAGAGACCCAGTACTTC. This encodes CASSLDQGRQETQYF.

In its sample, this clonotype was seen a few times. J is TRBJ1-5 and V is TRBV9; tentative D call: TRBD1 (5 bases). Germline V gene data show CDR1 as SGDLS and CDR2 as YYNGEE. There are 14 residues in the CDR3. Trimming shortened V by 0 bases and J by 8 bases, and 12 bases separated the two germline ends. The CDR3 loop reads CASSVAAGLEPQHF. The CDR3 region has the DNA TGTGCCAGCAGCGTAGCGGCAGGGCTAGAGCCCCAGCATTTT.

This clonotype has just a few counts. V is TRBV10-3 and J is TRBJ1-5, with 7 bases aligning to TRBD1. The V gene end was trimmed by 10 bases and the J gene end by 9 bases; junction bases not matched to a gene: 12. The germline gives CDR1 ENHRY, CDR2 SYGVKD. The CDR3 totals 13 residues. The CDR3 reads CATTDRDDRPQHF. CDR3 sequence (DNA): TGTGCCACAACCGACAGGGACGATCGGCCCCAGCATTTT.

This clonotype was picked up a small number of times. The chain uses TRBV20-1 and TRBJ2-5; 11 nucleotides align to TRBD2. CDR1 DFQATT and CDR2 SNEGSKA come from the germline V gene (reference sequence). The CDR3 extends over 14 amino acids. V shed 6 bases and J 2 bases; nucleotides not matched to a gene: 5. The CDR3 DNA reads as TGCAGTGCCTTAGCGGGAGGGCGTCAAGAGACCCAGTACTTC. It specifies CSALAGGRQETQYF.

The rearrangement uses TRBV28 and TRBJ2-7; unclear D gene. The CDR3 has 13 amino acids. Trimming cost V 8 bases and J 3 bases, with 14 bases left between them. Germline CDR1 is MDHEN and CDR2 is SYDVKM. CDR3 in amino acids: CASRMGIDYEQYF. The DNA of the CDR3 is TGTGCCAGCCGTATGGGAATCGACTACGAGCAGTACTTC. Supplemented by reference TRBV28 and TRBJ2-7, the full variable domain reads DVKVTQSSRYLVKRTGEKVFLECVQDMDHENMFWYRQDPGLGLRLIYFSYDVKMKEKGDIPEGYSVSREKKERFSLILESASTNQTSMYLCASRMGIDYEQYFGPGTRLTVT.

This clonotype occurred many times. CDR3 sequence reads: CASSPSGTLNTGELFF. The CDR3 nucleotides read TGTGCCAGCAGTCCGTCCGGGACACTGAACACCGGGGAGCTGTTTTTT. The rearrangement joins TRBV12-3 or TRBV12-4 to TRBJ2-2, with TRBD1 as a possible D gene (6 bases). CDR3 size: 16 residues. Trimming took 5 bases from V and 1 from J, leaving 14 bases between them.

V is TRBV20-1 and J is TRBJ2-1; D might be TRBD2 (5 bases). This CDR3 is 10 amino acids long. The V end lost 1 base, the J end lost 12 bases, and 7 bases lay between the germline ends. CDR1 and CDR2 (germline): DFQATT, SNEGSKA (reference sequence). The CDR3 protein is CSARGRRQFF. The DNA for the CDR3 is TGCAGTGCTAGAGGGAGGAGGCAGTTCTTC.

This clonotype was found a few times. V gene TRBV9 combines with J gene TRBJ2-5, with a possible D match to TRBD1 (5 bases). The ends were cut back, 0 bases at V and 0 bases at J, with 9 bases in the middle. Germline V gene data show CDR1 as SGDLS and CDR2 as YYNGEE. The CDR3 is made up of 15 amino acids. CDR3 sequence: CASSVGGRDQETQYF. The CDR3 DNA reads TGTGCCAGCAGCGTAGGTGGCAGGGACCAAGAGACCCAGTACTTC.

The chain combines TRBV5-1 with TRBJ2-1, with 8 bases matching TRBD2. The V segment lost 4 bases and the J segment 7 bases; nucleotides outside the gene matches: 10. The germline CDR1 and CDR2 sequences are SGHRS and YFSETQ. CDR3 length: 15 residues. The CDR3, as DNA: TGCGCCAGCAGCCCCTTAGGACTAGCTTTAAATGAGCAGTTCTTC. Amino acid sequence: CASSPLGLALNEQFF.

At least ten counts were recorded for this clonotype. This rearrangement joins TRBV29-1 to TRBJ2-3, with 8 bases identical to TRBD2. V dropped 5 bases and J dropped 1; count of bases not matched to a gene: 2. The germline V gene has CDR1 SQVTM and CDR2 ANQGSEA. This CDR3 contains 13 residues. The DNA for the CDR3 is TGCAGCGTTAGCGGGAGTGGCACAGATACGCAGTATTTT. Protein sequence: CSVSGSGTDTQYF.

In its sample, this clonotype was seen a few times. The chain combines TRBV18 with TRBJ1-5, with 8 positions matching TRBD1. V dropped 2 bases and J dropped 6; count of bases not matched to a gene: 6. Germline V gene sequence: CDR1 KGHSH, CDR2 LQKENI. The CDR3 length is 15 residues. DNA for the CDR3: TGTGCCAGCTCACCAGATGGACAGGGAGGTCAGCCCCAGCATTTT. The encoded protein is CASSPDGQGGQPQHF.

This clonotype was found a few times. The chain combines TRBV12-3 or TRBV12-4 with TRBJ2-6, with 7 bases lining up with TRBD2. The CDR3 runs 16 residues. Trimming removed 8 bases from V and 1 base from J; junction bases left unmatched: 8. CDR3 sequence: CASDLDGGSGANVLTF. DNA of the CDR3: TGTGCCAGCGACTTAGACGGGGGGTCTGGGGCCAACGTCCTGACTTTC.

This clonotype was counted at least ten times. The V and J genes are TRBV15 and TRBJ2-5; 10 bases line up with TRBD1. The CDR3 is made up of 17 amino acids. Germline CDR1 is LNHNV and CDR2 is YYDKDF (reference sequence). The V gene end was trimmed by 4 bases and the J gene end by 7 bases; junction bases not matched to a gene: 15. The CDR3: CATSMGTGDPVRATQYF. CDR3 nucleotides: TGTGCCACCAGCATGGGGACAGGGGATCCCGTGAGGGCGACCCAGTACTTC.

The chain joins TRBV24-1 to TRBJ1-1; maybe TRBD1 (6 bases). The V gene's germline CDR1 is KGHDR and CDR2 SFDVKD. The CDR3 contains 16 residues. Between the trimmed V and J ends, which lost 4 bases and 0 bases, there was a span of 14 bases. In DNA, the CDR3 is TGTGCCACCAGTGACAGAGGGGGAATCATGAACACTGAAGCTTTCTTT. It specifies CATSDRGGIMNTEAFF.

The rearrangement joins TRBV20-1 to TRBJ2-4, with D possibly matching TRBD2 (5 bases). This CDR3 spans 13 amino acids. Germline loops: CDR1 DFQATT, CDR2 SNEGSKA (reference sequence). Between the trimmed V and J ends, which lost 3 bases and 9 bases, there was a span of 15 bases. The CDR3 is CSARLDRGTIQYF. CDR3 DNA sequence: TGCAGTGCTAGGTTGGATCGGGGAACCATTCAGTACTTC.

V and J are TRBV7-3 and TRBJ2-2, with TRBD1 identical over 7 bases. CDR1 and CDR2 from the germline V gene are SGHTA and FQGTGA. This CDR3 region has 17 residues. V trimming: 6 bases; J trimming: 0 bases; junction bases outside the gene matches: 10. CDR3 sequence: CASSQTRDRANTGELFF. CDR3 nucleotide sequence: TGTGCCAGCAGTCAAACCAGAGACAGGGCGAACACCGGGGAGCTGTTTTTT.

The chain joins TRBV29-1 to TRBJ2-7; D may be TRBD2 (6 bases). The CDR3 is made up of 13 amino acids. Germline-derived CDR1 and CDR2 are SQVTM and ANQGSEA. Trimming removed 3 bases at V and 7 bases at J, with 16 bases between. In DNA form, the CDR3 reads TGCAGCGTTGATCTGGCGGGAATAAGGGAGCAGTACTTC. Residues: CSVDLAGIREQYF.

CDR3 protein: CASGLAGTREQYF. The CDR3 DNA reads as TGTGCTAGTGGTTTGGCAGGGACCCGCGAGCAGTACTTC. The J gene is TRBJ2-7, the V gene TRBV12-5; the D call may be TRBD1 or TRBD2 (5 bases each). The germline V gene has CDR1 LGHNT and CDR2 FRNRAP. The CDR3 is made up of 13 amino acids. V lost 1 base, J lost 6 bases, and 10 bases lay in between.

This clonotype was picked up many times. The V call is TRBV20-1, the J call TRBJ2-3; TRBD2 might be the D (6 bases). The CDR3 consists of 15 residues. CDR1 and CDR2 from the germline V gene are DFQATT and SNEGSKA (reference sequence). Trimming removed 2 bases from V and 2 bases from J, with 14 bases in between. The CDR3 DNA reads TGCAGTGCTAGAAAACTAGCTCTTCCCACAGATACGCAGTATTTT. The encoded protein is CSARKLALPTDTQYF.

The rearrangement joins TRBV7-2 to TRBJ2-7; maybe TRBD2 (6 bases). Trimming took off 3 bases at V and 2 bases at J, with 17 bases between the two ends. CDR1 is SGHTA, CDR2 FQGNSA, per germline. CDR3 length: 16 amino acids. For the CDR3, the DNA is TGTGCCAGCAGCTTCACACCTGGGACTTTTACCTACGAGCAGTACTTC. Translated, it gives CASSFTPGTFTYEQYF. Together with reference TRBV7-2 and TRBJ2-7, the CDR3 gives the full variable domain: GAGVSQSPSNKVTEKGKDVELRCDPISGHTALYWYRQSLGQGLEFLIYFQGNSAPDKSGLPSDRFSAERTGGSVSTLTIQRTQQEDSAVYLCASSFTPGTFTYEQYFGPGTRLTVT.

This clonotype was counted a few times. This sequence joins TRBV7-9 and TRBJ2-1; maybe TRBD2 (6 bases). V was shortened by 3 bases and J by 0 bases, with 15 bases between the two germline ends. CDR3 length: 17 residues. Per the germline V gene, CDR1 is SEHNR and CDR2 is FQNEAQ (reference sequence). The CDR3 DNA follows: TGTGCCAGCAGCTTCCCGAAAGGGACTTCCTCCTACAATGAGCAGTTCTTC. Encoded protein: CASSFPKGTSSYNEQFF. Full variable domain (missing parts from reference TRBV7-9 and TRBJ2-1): DTGVSQNPRHKITKRGQNVTFRCDPISEHNRLYWYRQTLGQGPEFLTYFQNEAQLEKSRLLSDRFSAERPKGSFSTLEIQRTEQGDSAMYLCASSFPKGTSSYNEQFFGPGTRLTVL.

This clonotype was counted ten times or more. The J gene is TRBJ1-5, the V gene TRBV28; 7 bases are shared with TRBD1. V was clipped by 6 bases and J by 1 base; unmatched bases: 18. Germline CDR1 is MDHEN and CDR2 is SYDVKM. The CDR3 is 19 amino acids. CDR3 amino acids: CASSTPLTQGTSSNQPQHF. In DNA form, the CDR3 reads TGTGCCAGCAGCACACCTCTGACACAGGGGACATCGAGCAATCAGCCCCAGCATTTT.

The CDR3 protein is CASSSLSGASTDTQYF. The CDR3 DNA reads TGTGCCAGCAGCTCCCTTAGCGGGGCTAGCACAGATACGCAGTATTTT. V and J are TRBV7-8 and TRBJ2-3; TRBD2 agrees at 8 bases. Trimming took 4 bases from V and 0 from J; bases not matched to a gene: 6. CDR1 is SGHVS, CDR2 FQNEAQ, per germline. CDR3 size: 16 residues.

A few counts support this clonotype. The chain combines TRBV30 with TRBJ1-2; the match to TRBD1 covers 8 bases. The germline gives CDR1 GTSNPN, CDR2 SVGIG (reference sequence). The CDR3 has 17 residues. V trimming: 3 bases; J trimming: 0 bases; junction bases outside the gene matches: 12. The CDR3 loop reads CAWRRAGTGDSNYGYTF. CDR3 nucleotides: TGTGCCTGGAGACGCGCCGGGACAGGTGACTCTAACTATGGCTACACCTTC.

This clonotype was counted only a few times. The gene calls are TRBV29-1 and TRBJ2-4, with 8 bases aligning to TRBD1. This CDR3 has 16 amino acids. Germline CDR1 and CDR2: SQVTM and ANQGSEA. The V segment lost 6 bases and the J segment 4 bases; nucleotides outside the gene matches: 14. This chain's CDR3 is CSVGQNQRQGKNIQYF. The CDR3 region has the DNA TGCAGCGTCGGCCAAAATCAAAGACAGGGGAAAAACATTCAGTACTTC. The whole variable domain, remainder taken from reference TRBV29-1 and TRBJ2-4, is SAVISQKPSRDICQRGTSLTIQCQVDSQVTMMFWYRQQPGQSLTLIATANQGSEATYESGFVIDKFPISRPNLTFSTLTVSNMSPEDSSIYLCSVGQNQRQGKNIQYFGAGTRLSVL.

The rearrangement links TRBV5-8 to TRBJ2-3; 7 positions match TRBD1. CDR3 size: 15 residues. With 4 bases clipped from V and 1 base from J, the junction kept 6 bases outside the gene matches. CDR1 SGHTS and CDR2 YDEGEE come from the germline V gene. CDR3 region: CASSQGQTRTDTQYF. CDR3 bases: TGTGCCAGCAGCCAGGGACAGACACGCACAGATACGCAGTATTTT. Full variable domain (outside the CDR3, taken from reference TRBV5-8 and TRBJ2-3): EAGVTQSPTHLIKTRGQQATLRCSPISGHTSVYWYQQALGLGLQFLLWYDEGEERNRGNFPPRFSGRQFPNYSSELNVNALELEDSALYLCASSQGQTRTDTQYFGPGTRLTVL.